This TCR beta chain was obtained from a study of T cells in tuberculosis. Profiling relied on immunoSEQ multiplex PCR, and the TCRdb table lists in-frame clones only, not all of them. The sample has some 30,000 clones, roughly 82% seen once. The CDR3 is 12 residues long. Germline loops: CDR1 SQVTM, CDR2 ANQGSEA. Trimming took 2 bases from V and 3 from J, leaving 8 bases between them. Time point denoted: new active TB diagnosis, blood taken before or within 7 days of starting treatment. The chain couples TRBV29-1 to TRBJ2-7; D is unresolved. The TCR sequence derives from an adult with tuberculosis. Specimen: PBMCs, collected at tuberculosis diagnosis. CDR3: CSVEFGGYEQYF. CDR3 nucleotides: TGCAGCGTTGAATTCGGCGGCTACGAGCAGTACTTC.